This T cell receptor beta chain stems from a study of T cells in Graves' hyperthyroidism and ophthalmopathy. Amplification of TCR beta CDR3 regions was performed using RNA transcripts as template. TCR CDR3 regions were first amplified by RT-PCR with HTBI primers. TCRdb ran MiXCR on the multiplex PCR reads and lists one entry per CDR3 protein. The sample shows some 180,000 distinct CDR3 sequences, roughly 17% of them seen only once. This clonotype appeared many times. The V gene's germline CDR1 is DFQATT and CDR2 SNEGSKA (reference sequence). V lost 3 bases, J lost 5 bases, and 18 bases lay in between. CDR3 length: 15 amino acids.

The origin of this receptor is a woman aged 45-65 years with Graves' hyperthyroidism. The chain combines TRBV20-1 with TRBJ2-3; D not resolved. The sample taken for sequencing was blood. CDR3: CSASRMLQSGDTQYF. CDR3 DNA: TGCAGTGCTAGCCGGATGTTGCAGTCGGGAGATACGCAGTATTTT.